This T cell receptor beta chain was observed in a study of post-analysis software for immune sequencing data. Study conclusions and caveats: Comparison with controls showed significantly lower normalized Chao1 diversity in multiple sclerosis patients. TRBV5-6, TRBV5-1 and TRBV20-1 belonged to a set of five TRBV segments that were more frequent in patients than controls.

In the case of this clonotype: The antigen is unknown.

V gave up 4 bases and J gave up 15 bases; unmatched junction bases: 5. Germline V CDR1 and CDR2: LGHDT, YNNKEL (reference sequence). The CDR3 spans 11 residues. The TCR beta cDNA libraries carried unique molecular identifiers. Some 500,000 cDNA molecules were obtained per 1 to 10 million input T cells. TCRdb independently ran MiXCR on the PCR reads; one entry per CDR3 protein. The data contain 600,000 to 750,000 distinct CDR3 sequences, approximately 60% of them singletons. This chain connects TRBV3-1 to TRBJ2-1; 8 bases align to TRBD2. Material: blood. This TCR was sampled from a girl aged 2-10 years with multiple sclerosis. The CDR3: CASSRGLAPFF. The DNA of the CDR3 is TGTGCCAGCAGCCGAGGACTAGCTCCGTTCTTC.